The sequence of this T cell receptor (beta chain) was determined in a study of blood T cell repertoires in COVID-19. Turning to the study itself: Samples representing acute and convalescent COVID-19 were sourced from the United States, Italy and Spain. Sample material is recorded as cDNA or gDNA derived from T cells, B-cell-depleted T cells, or PBMCs.

In the original processing: Reference gene primer amplification gave estimated nucleated cell counts. The protocol was immunoSEQ multiplex PCR, while the TCRdb copy is restricted to in-frame clones and leaves out a portion. That table supplies the V and J calls and clone size; D and trimming were determined from the DNA. The sample contains 200,000 to 250,000 clones, around 90% of which appear only once. Germline V gives CDR1 MDHEN, CDR2 SYDVKM. V lost 1 base, J lost 9 bases, and 7 bases stayed unmatched. The CDR3 loop spans 15 amino acids. This chain connects TRBV28 to TRBJ2-7; 12 bases align to TRBD2. The TCR comes from a man between 18 and 35 years old with active or convalescent COVID-19. Sequencing was done on a sample of peripheral blood. The DNA of the CDR3 is TGTGCCAGCAGTTTATCCCTAGCGGGAGGGCCGGTGCAGTACTTC. Translating gives CASSLSLAGGPVQYF.